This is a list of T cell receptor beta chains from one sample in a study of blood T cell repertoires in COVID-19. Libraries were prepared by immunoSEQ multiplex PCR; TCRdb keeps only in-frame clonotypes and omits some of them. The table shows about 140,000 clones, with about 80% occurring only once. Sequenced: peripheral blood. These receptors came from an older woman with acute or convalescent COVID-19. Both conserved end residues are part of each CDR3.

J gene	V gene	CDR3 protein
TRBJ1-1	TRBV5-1	CASSLIQGTEAFF
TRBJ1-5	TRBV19	CASKRGGDTSNQPQHF
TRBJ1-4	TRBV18	CASSQTGSTNEKLFF
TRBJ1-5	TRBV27	CASKGGSSNQPQHF
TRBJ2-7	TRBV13	CASSPGTTYEQYF
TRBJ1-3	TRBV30	CAWSEWGVGNTIYF
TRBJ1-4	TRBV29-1	CSVAPGPGGEKLFF
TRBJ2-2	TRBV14	CASSSDRLPAIGELFF
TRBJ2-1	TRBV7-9	CASSLVTGIYNEQFF
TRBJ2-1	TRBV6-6	CASRGTSSEQFF
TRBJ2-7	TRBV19	CASSIDLARGYEQYF
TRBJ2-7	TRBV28	CASSRSASYEQYF
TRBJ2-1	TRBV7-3	CASSTETGAQFF
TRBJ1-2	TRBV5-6	CASSFLQANYGYTF
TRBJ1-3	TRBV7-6	CASSYGQGEPGNTIYF
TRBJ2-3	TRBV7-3	CASSLDGGLRTDTQYF
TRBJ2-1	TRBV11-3	CASSFSGLRDDNEQFF